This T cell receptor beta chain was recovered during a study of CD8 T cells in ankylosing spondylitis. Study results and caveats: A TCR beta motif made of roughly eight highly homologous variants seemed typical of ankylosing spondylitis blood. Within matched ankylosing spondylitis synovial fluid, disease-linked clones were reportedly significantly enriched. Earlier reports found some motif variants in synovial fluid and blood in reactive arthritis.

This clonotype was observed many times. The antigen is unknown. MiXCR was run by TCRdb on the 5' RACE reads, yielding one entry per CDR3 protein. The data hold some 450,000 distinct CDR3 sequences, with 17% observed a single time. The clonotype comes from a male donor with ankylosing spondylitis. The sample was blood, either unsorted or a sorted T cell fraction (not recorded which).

CDR3 amino acids: CSASPGLATDTQYF. The CDR3 DNA sequence: TGCAGTGCTAGTCCGGGCCTTGCCACAGATACGCAGTATTTT. The chain has TRBV20-1 and TRBJ2-3; D is unclear. V was clipped by 3 bases and J by 2 bases, with 12 bases between them. The length of the CDR3 is 14 residues. Germline CDR1 reads DFQATT; CDR2 reads SNEGSKA (reference sequence).